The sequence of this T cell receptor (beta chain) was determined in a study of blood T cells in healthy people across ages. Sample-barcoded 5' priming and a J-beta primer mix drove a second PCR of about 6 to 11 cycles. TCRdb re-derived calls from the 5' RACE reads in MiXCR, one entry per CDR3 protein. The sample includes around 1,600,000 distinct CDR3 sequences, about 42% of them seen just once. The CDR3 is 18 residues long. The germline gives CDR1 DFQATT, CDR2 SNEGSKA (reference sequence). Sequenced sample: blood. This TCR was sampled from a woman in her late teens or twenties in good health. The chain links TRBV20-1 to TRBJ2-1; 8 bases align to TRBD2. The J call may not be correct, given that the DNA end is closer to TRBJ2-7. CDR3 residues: CSARDRLAGSGSYNEQYF. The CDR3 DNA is TGCAGTGCTAGAGATCGATTAGCGGGAAGTGGTAGCTACAATGAGCAGTACTTC.